This T cell receptor (beta chain) was identified during a study of beta chain features in type 1 diabetes. V shed 1 base, J shed 12 bases, and the junction held 8 bases outside the gene matches. This CDR3 has 14 amino acids. Germline CDR1 is LGHNA and CDR2 is YSLEER. cDNA synthesis used the whole RNA isolate, giving expressed TCRB sequences. Some clones are missing from TCRdb's copy, which holds only in-frame ones; the method was immunoSEQ multiplex PCR. Found here are 300,000 to 450,000 clones, around an eighth of them singletons; the top ten hold 0.0085% to 0.012%. This clone was found a few times. Its antigen is still unknown. Findings of the study overall: Compared with healthy donors, patients appeared to share more similar naive, central memory and regulatory TCRB repertoires. Shortening that was moderate but significant affected the TCRB CDR3s of Type 1 diabetes patients in all four CD4+ subsets. Highly expressing activated T cells could be over-counted with a cDNA template.

The J gene is TRBJ2-1, the V gene TRBV4-3; 8 bases agree with TRBD2. This clonotype was sampled from a woman aged 18 to 35 with type 1 diabetes. Material: naive CD4+ T cells from blood. The CDR3 protein is CASSQVAGGPTQFF. CDR3 DNA: TGCGCCAGCAGCCAAGTGGCGGGGGGTCCAACGCAGTTCTTC.